These 23 T cell receptor beta chains share one sample of origin, sequenced in a study of patients and donors after allogeneic stem cell transplantation. TCRdb re-analysed the RT-PCR reads in MiXCR, keeping a single row per CDR3 protein. This table holds about a million distinct CDR3 sequences, more than 15% found once. The sequencing sample was made of blood, either unsorted or a sorted T cell fraction (not recorded which). The receptor set was obtained from a human donor who was either an allogeneic HSCT recipient or a stem cell or donor lymphocyte infusion donor (not recorded which). It is not recorded whose cells these are; they may come from a transplant donor.

In this sample, this clonotype turned up a few times. The V gene is TRBV5-1, the J gene TRBJ1-5; perhaps TRBD1 as D (6 bases). Trimming took 1 base from V and 4 from J, leaving 15 bases between them. CDR1 is SGHRS, CDR2 YFSETQ, per germline. The CDR3 has 16 amino acids. For the CDR3, the DNA is TGCGCCAGCAGCTTGAACGCAGGGGCAGGGAATCAGCCCCAGCATTTT. Translating it yields CASSLNAGAGNQPQHF.

This clonotype was recorded at least ten times. The chain is built from TRBV7-2 and TRBJ2-1; the match to TRBD2 covers 9 bases. Per germline, CDR1 SGHTA and CDR2 FQGNSA. The CDR3 sequence is 16 residues long. With 1 base clipped from V and 4 bases from J, the junction kept 5 bases outside the gene matches. CDR3 DNA sequence: TGTGCCAGCAGCTTAGAGTCCAGCGGGGGGTACAATGAGCAGTTCTTC. Translating it yields CASSLESSGGYNEQFF.

This clonotype was detected only a few times. The chain is built from TRBV6-1 and TRBJ2-1; 12 positions match TRBD2. This CDR3 has 18 amino acids. Germline-derived CDR1 and CDR2 are MNHNS and SASEGT. With V trimmed by 6 bases and J by 3 bases, 12 bases remained unmatched. CDR3 nucleotide sequence: TGTGCCAGCAGCCATCCCACACTAGCGGGAGGTTACTACAATGAGCAGTTCTTC. This codes for CASSHPTLAGGYYNEQFF.

This clonotype was recorded many times. This chain uses TRBV12-3 or TRBV12-4 with TRBJ1-1, with TRBD1 matching over 8 bases. The trim removed 10 bases at V and 0 bases at J, leaving 7 bases unmatched. This CDR3 is built from 14 residues. The CDR3 reads CANQRQGMNTEAFF. CDR3 DNA sequence: TGTGCCAACCAACGACAGGGGATGAACACTGAAGCTTTCTTT.

The V call is TRBV5-1, the J call TRBJ2-7; a weak D match, TRBD2 (5 bases). The germline V gene has CDR1 SGHRS and CDR2 YFSETQ. The CDR3 length is 14 residues. V was shortened by 3 bases and J by 2 bases, with 12 bases between the two germline ends. CDR3 bases: TGCGCCAGCAGCTCCCCGGGAAACCCCTACGAGCAGTACTTC. Protein: CASSSPGNPYEQYF.

This sequence joins TRBV4-2 and TRBJ2-1, with 8 bases lining up with TRBD2. CDR3 size: 19 residues. Per germline, CDR1 LGHNA and CDR2 YNFKEQ. V lost 0 bases, J lost 8 bases, and 18 bases stayed unmatched. This chain's CDR3 is CASSQDQVRGGAWGDEQFF. The CDR3 nucleotides are TGTGCCAGCAGCCAAGATCAGGTCCGGGGGGGGGCATGGGGGGATGAGCAGTTCTTC.

This clonotype was seen a handful of times. The chain carries TRBV4-2 and TRBJ2-5; D is possibly TRBD2 (5 bases). Germline V gene sequence: CDR1 LGHNA, CDR2 YNFKEQ. The CDR3 contains 17 residues. Deletions cut 5 bases from V and 7 bases from J, with 26 bases between. CDR3 coding DNA: TGTGCCAGCAGCTTCCATCTGTGGAGGACGGGGATGGGGACCCAGTACTTC. Encoded protein: CASSFHLWRTGMGTQYF.

This clonotype was recorded many times. This sequence joins TRBV12-3 or TRBV12-4 and TRBJ2-1; D is unresolved. V was shortened by 4 bases and J by 7 bases, with 5 bases between the two germline ends. The length of the CDR3 is 11 residues. CDR3 loop: CASSSKNEQFF. In DNA form, the CDR3 reads TGTGCCAGCAGTTCCAAGAATGAGCAGTTCTTC.

This clonotype was seen a few times. The chain combines TRBV5-1 with TRBJ2-3; D is perhaps TRBD1 or TRBD2 (7 bases each). CDR1 and CDR2 (germline): SGHRS, YFSETQ. The CDR3 runs to 15 residues. With 5 bases removed from V and 2 bases from J, the gap between germline ends came to 15 bases. The CDR3: CASRQGGSPTDTQYF. DNA of the CDR3: TGCGCCAGCAGGCAGGGGGGGTCGCCCACAGATACGCAGTATTTT.

This clonotype has only a few counts. The rearrangement uses TRBV5-6 and TRBJ2-1; 7 nucleotides agree with TRBD2. Germline values: CDR1 SGHDT, CDR2 YYEEEE. Trimming at V came to 4 bases and at J to 8 bases, leaving 3 bases not matched to a gene. CDR3 length: 12 amino acids. The CDR3 reads CASSRGLDEQFF. In DNA, the CDR3 is TGTGCCAGCAGCCGAGGACTAGATGAGCAGTTCTTC.

This clonotype was observed a handful of times. This rearrangement joins TRBV2 to TRBJ2-7; D possibly corresponds to TRBD1 (5 bases). The CDR3 is made up of 14 amino acids. With 2 bases removed from V and 1 base from J, the gap between germline ends came to 9 bases. CDR1 is SNHLY and CDR2 is FYNNEI in the germline V gene. The CDR3 loop reads CASSEQDSSYEQYF. The CDR3 DNA reads TGTGCCAGCAGTGAACAAGACAGTTCCTACGAGCAGTACTTC.

This clonotype appeared many times. The rearrangement joins TRBV12-3 or TRBV12-4 to TRBJ2-5; 9 nucleotides match TRBD2. The CDR3 extends over 15 amino acids. Trimming removed 3 bases from V and 4 bases from J; junction bases left unmatched: 6. Written as DNA, the CDR3 is TGTGCCAGCAGTTTGAGGCGGGGGGGCCTAGAGACCCAGTACTTC. Translated, it gives CASSLRRGGLETQYF.

This clonotype was observed a handful of times. The chain recombines TRBV7-2 with TRBJ2-7; tentative D call: TRBD2 (6 bases). V was clipped by 4 bases and J by 5 bases, with 18 bases between them. CDR1 and CDR2 (germline): SGHTA, FQGNSA. This CDR3 spans 15 amino acids. The CDR3 is CASSYGTFTGDEQYF. For the CDR3, the DNA is TGTGCCAGCAGCTATGGGACTTTCACGGGGGACGAGCAGTACTTC.

The chain employs TRBV5-1 and TRBJ2-5; 7 nucleotides agree with TRBD2. Germline lookup yields CDR1 SGHRS and CDR2 YFSETQ. The J segment lost 0 bases and the V segment lost 1 base, leaving 9 bases of the junction unmatched. The CDR3 is made up of 17 amino acids. The CDR3 loop reads CASSLTGLVTYQETQYF. For the CDR3, the DNA is TGCGCCAGCAGCTTGACTGGACTAGTAACGTACCAAGAGACCCAGTACTTC. Full variable domain (missing parts from reference TRBV5-1 and TRBJ2-5): KAGVTQTPRYLIKTRGQQVTLSCSPISGHRSVSWYQQTPGQGLQFLFEYFSETQRNKGNFPGRFSGRQFSNSRSEMNVSTLELGDSALYLCASSLTGLVTYQETQYFGPGTRLLVL.

V usage is TRBV27 and J usage is TRBJ1-6, with D tentatively TRBD1 (6 bases). Germline assignment: CDR1 MNHEY and CDR2 SMNVEV (reference sequence). Trimming left V 0 bases short and J 3 bases short, with 9 bases between. This CDR3 is 16 amino acids long. This CDR3 reads CASSLSQGNYNSPLHF. The CDR3 bases are TGTGCCAGCAGTTTATCGCAGGGGAACTATAATTCACCCCTCCACTTT.

The chain employs TRBV30 and TRBJ2-7, with 7 nucleotides matching TRBD1. The V and J ends lost 7 bases and 2 bases, in that order; junction bases with no gene match: 8. The CDR3 length is 13 residues. Germline-derived CDR1 and CDR2 are GTSNPN and SVGIG (reference sequence). The DNA for the CDR3 is TGTGCCTCTAGACAGGGCTCCCCCTACGAGCAGTACTTC. It codes for CASRQGSPYEQYF.

As concerns this clonotype: The junction does not match germline at one end; this may be a read error. The chain joins TRBV5-1 to TRBJ2-1; D gene unclear. The germline V gene encodes CDR1 SGHRS and CDR2 YFSETQ. CDR3 length: 11 residues. CDR3 residues: CASSPDKEQFF. The DNA of the CDR3 is TGCGCCAGCAGCCCCGACAAGGAGCAGTTCTTC.

The chain carries TRBV20-1 and TRBJ2-1; unclear D gene. V gave up 0 bases and J gave up 0 bases, with 12 bases separating them. Germline V gene sequence: CDR1 DFQATT, CDR2 SNEGSKA (reference sequence). This CDR3 is built from 16 residues. DNA of the CDR3: TGCAGTGCTAGAGAGTCCTTATTAAGCTCCTACAATGAGCAGTTCTTC. Translation gives CSARESLLSSYNEQFF.

This clonotype has only a few counts. The CDR3 DNA reads TGTGCCAGCAGTTTGTTAGCGGGGGGTGCGGGCGAGCAGTACTTC. Protein sequence: CASSLLAGGAGEQYF. J is TRBJ2-7 and V is TRBV12-3 or TRBV12-4, with 10 bases aligning to TRBD2. Trimming cost V 3 bases and J 6 bases; bases outside gene matches: 8. The CDR3 consists of 15 residues.

The J gene is TRBJ2-3, the V gene TRBV11-2, with D possibly called TRBD1 or TRBD2 (5 bases each). The CDR3 is made up of 19 amino acids. V shed 5 bases and J shed 0 bases, with 24 bases lying between them. Per germline, CDR1 SGHAT and CDR2 FQNNGV. CDR3 in amino acids: CASSLTRGLMRSSTDTQYF. CDR3 DNA: TGTGCCAGCAGCCTGACTCGGGGCCTCATGAGATCTAGCACAGATACGCAGTATTTT. Filled out from reference TRBV11-2 and TRBJ2-3, the complete variable domain reads EAGVAQSPRYKIIEKRQSVAFWCNPISGHATLYWYQQILGQGPKLLIQFQNNGVVDDSQLPKDRFSAERLKGVDSTLKIQPAKLEDSAVYLCASSLTRGLMRSSTDTQYFGPGTRLTVL.

CDR3 nucleotide sequence: TGTGCCAGCAGCTACACACGGACCTTTAACTATGGCTACACCTTC. It yields the protein CASSYTRTFNYGYTF. This sequence joins TRBV13 and TRBJ1-2; D unresolved. V was trimmed by 4 bases and J by 1 base, leaving 13 bases between them. Germline CDR1 PRHDT, CDR2 FYEKMQ (reference sequence). The CDR3 has 15 amino acids.

CDR3 sequence: CASSVGGSSGNTIYF. DNA of the CDR3: TGTGCCAGCAGCGTAGGAGGTAGCTCTGGAAACACCATATATTTT. The rearrangement links TRBV9 to TRBJ1-3; no definite D call. Trimming shortened V by 0 bases and J by 0 bases, and 7 bases separated the two germline ends. Looked up from germline, CDR1 is SGDLS and CDR2 is YYNGEE. This CDR3 spans 15 amino acids. Filled out from reference TRBV9 and TRBJ1-3, the complete variable domain reads DSGVTQTPKHLITATGQRVTLRCSPRSGDLSVYWYQQSLDQGLQFLIQYYNGEERAKGNILERFSAQQFPDLHSELNLSSLELGDSALYFCASSVGGSSGNTIYFGEGSWLTVV.

The V and J genes are TRBV12-3 or TRBV12-4 and TRBJ2-7; possibly TRBD2 for D (5 bases). The CDR3 has 12 residues. Trimming stripped 8 bases from V and 10 bases from J, with 18 bases between. CDR3 sequence (DNA): TGTGCCAGCGGACGGGAAGGAAGCGTTCAGTACTTC. Translated: CASGREGSVQYF.